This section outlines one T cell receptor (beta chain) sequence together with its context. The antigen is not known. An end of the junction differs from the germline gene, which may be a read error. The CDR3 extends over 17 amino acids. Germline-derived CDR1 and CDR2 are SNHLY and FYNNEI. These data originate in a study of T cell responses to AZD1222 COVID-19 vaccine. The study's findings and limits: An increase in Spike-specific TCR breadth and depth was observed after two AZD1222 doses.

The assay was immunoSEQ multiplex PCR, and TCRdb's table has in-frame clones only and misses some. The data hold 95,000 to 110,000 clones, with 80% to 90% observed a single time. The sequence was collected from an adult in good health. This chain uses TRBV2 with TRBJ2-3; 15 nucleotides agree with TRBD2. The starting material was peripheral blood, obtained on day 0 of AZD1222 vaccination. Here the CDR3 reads CASSEGLAGGRLDTQYF. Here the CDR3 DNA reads TGTGCCAGCAGCGAAGGACTAGCGGGGGGGCGGCTCGATACGCAGTATTTT. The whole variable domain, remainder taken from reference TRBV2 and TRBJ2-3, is EPEVTQTPSHQVTQMGQEVILRCVPISNHLYFYWYRQILGQKVEFLVSFYNNEISEKSEIFDDQFSVERPDGSNFTLKIRSTKLEDSAMYFCASSEGLAGGRLDTQYFGPGTRLTVL.